Listed here are 20 T cell receptor beta chains from one sample, sequenced in a study of shared T cell receptors in the human thymus. Some clones are missing from TCRdb's copy, which holds only in-frame ones; the method was immunoSEQ multiplex PCR. Of about 730,000 clones listed, 70% to 90% are singletons. These same records also appear under a second study, on human thymus T cells.

Specimen: thymocytes. The receptors stem from a girl under three years old with a congenital heart defect.

This chain joins TRBV19 and TRBJ1-5; weak D call: TRBD1 (5 bases). CDR1 and CDR2 (germline): LNHDA, SQIVND (reference sequence). This CDR3 spans 17 amino acids. V was clipped by 1 base and J by 6 bases, with 19 bases between them. The CDR3 reads CASSIGMFRGKGQPQHF. Written as DNA, the CDR3 is TGTGCCAGTAGTATAGGGATGTTCCGGGGGAAGGGTCAGCCCCAGCATTTT.

The genes are TRBV7-2 and TRBJ1-3, with D possibly matching TRBD1 (5 bases). CDR1 and CDR2 (germline): SGHTA, FQGNSA. There are 16 residues in the CDR3. The V end lost 1 base, the J end lost 0 bases, and 10 bases lay between the germline ends. The CDR3 region has the DNA TGTGCCAGCAGCTTAGAGACAGCACTCTCTGGAAACACCATATATTTT. Its protein product is CASSLETALSGNTIYF.

This clone was counted between two and nine times. The chain links TRBV14 to TRBJ1-1, with unresolved D. The CDR3 has 13 residues. V was pared by 3 bases and J by 6 bases, with 11 bases between. CDR1 is SGHDN and CDR2 is FVKESK in the germline V gene. CDR3 in amino acids: CASSHPPGSEAFF. The CDR3 nucleotides are TGTGCCAGCAGCCACCCGCCGGGGTCTGAAGCTTTCTTT.

The chain uses TRBV27 and TRBJ1-1, with 9 bases lining up with TRBD1. The CDR3 totals 17 residues. Germline V gene data show CDR1 as MNHEY and CDR2 as SMNVEV (reference sequence). Unmatched junction bases numbered 13, after V lost 7 bases and J lost 1 base. The chain's CDR3 is CASTQGRTGDPNTEAFF. CDR3 bases: TGTGCCAGCACCCAGGGGAGGACAGGGGACCCGAACACTGAAGCTTTCTTT.

The rearrangement links TRBV30 to TRBJ2-1, with TRBD1 as a possible D gene (5 bases). Germline CDR1 reads GTSNPN; CDR2 reads SVGIG (reference sequence). Trimming left V 0 bases short and J 5 bases short, with 14 bases between. The CDR3 runs to 15 residues. As DNA, the CDR3 is TGTGCCTGGAGTGTGGTCAGGGAAATAGACAATGAGCAGTTCTTC. This sequence encodes CAWSVVREIDNEQFF.

The chain recombines TRBV7-8 with TRBJ2-5; TRBD2 agrees at 10 bases. Losses at the gene ends were 1 base for V and 5 bases for J; bases not matched to a gene: 10. This CDR3 region has 17 residues. Looked up from germline, CDR1 is SGHVS and CDR2 is FQNEAQ. The CDR3 loop reads CASSLVPASGGRETQYF. In DNA form, the CDR3 reads TGTGCCAGCAGCTTAGTGCCGGCTAGCGGGGGTAGGGAGACCCAGTACTTC.

This clone was counted between two and nine times. The rearrangement joins TRBV5-6 to TRBJ2-2; 8 positions agree with TRBD2. CDR3 length: 15 amino acids. V lost 4 bases and J lost 1; bases outside the gene matches: 3. The germline CDR1 and CDR2 sequences are SGHDT and YYEEEE. The CDR3 DNA follows: TGTGCCAGCAGCCCGACTAGCGAGAACACCGGGGAGCTGTTTTTT. Encoded protein: CASSPTSENTGELFF.

V usage is TRBV10-1 and J usage is TRBJ1-1; D might be TRBD1 (6 bases). Germline values: CDR1 WNHNN, CDR2 SYGVQD (reference sequence). The CDR3 is 14 amino acids. The V end lost 4 bases, the J end lost 10 bases, and 19 bases lay between the germline ends. CDR3 bases: TGCGCCAGCAGTGCCGGACAGACAACCCGAGGAGCTTTCTTT. Its translation is CASSAGQTTRGAFF.

This clone has a handful of counts. This rearrangement joins TRBV10-3 to TRBJ2-1, with TRBD1 identical over 12 bases. This CDR3 is built from 15 residues. Germline trimming cut 6 bases from V and 5 bases from J; bases unmatched to any gene: 5. Looked up from germline, CDR1 is ENHRY and CDR2 is SYGVKD. Here the CDR3 reads CAIRGTGGANNEQFF. The CDR3 coding sequence is TGTGCCATCAGGGGGACAGGGGGCGCCAACAATGAGCAGTTCTTC.

The chain uses TRBV5-1 and TRBJ1-2; the D is unclear. The CDR3 has 14 amino acids. CDR1 is SGHRS, CDR2 YFSETQ, per germline. Trimming pared 0 bases from V and 1 base from J, leaving 7 bases between. The CDR3 reads CASSLVGDNYGYTF. The CDR3 nucleotides are TGCGCCAGCAGCTTGGTCGGGGATAACTATGGCTACACCTTC.

This clone was observed a single time. The chain links TRBV15 to TRBJ1-4; D is ambiguous. The CDR3 runs to 18 residues. Trimming removed 1 base from V and 0 bases from J, with 15 bases in between. Germline values: CDR1 LNHNV, CDR2 YYDKDF (reference sequence). The CDR3 DNA reads TGTGCCACCAGCAGAGGTTCAGATATCGTTGCAACTAATGAAAAACTGTTTTTT. Its translation: CATSRGSDIVATNEKLFF.

The chain couples TRBV7-2 to TRBJ1-1; D unclear. Trimming took off 5 bases at V and 3 bases at J, with 4 bases between the two ends. The CDR3 has 11 residues. Looked up from germline, CDR1 is SGHTA and CDR2 is FQGNSA. The CDR3 is CASSEYTEAFF. CDR3 DNA sequence: TGTGCCAGCAGCGAGTACACTGAAGCTTTCTTT.

This chain joins TRBV4-1 and TRBJ2-5; 7 nucleotides line up with TRBD1. CDR3 length equals 14 residues. Germline V lookup: CDR1 MGHRA, CDR2 YSYEKL. Germline trimming cut 2 bases from V and 2 bases from J; bases unmatched to any gene: 2. As DNA, the CDR3 is TGCGCCAGCAGCCAACCGGACAGGCAAGAGACCCAGTACTTC. It translates to CASSQPDRQETQYF.

This CDR3 reads CASSKRTGLNTEAFF. The CDR3 DNA follows: TGTGCCAGCAGTAAGCGAACAGGGTTGAACACTGAAGCTTTCTTT. The chain employs TRBV27 and TRBJ1-1; D possibly corresponds to TRBD1 (6 bases). Germline V lookup: CDR1 MNHEY, CDR2 SMNVEV (reference sequence). This CDR3 region has 15 residues. V was pared by 5 bases and J by 0 bases, with 13 bases between.

In this sample, this clone turned up a few times. The chain uses TRBV7-9 and TRBJ1-1; unclear D gene. V lost 1 base and J 4 bases, leaving 22 bases between the germline ends. CDR1 is SEHNR, CDR2 FQNEAQ, per germline (reference sequence). The length of the CDR3 is 18 residues. The CDR3 sequence is CASSLVSATTESGTEAFF. For the CDR3, the DNA is TGTGCCAGCAGCTTAGTGTCTGCGACCACGGAATCAGGCACTGAAGCTTTCTTT.

This chain uses TRBV4-1 with TRBJ2-5; 7 positions agree with TRBD1. V was pared by 4 bases and J by 0 bases, with 2 bases of the junction left unmatched. CDR3 size: 14 residues. CDR1 is MGHRA, CDR2 YSYEKL, per germline. DNA of the CDR3: TGCGCCAGCAGCCGACAGGGAGACCAAGAGACCCAGTACTTC. Translation gives CASSRQGDQETQYF.

The genes are TRBV28 and TRBJ1-2; unclear D gene. Germline V gene sequence: CDR1 MDHEN, CDR2 SYDVKM. V lost 10 bases and J lost 10, with 31 bases in between. The CDR3 length is 16 residues. CDR3 sequence reads: CATTTRILGGQVDYTF. CDR3 nucleotides: TGTGCCACCACTACCAGAATCCTAGGTGGCCAAGTCGACTACACCTTC.

The chain recombines TRBV7-3 with TRBJ1-2; the match to TRBD1 covers 9 bases. CDR1 and CDR2 from the germline V gene are SGHTA and FQGTGA. The CDR3 sequence is 15 residues long. V lost 1 base and J lost 7; bases outside the gene matches: 7. CDR3 loop: CASSLKGQGDGGYTF. DNA of the CDR3: TGTGCCAGCAGCTTAAAGGGACAGGGAGATGGTGGCTACACCTTC.

The chain links TRBV6-6 to TRBJ1-2, with TRBD1 as a possible D gene (5 bases). Trimming removed 1 base at V and 8 bases at J, with 17 bases between. CDR1 and CDR2 (germline): MNHNY, SVGAGI (reference sequence). The CDR3 has 15 residues. Here the CDR3 DNA reads TGTGCCAGCAGTTACTGGGGGGATAAACGAGGGGGCTACACCTTC. Translated: CASSYWGDKRGGYTF.

The chain has TRBV12-5 and TRBJ1-1, with 7 bases that match TRBD1. This CDR3 spans 15 amino acids. CDR1 LGHNT and CDR2 FRNRAP come from the germline V gene. V was pared by 8 bases and J by 1 base, with 10 bases of the junction left unmatched. CDR3 sequence (DNA): TGTGCTAGTAATACCACAACAGGGGCGAACACTGAAGCTTTCTTT. As protein: CASNTTTGANTEAFF. The full variable domain, completed using reference TRBV12-5 and TRBJ1-1, is DARVTQTPRHKVTEMGQEVTMRCQPILGHNTVFWYRQTMMQGLELLAYFRNRAPLDDSGMPKDRFSAEMPDATLATLKIQPSEPRDSAVYFCASNTTTGANTEAFFGQGTRLTVV.